The sequence of this TCR beta chain was determined in a study of OX40 agonist ivuxolimab in advanced cancers. Sequencing was performed with immunoSEQ multiplex PCR; in TCRdb, only in-frame clones are kept and a portion is missing. This table has more than 50,000 clones, about four fifths appearing once. The sample in question was CD4+ or CD8+ T cells sorted from blood, obtained in a trial of the OX40 agonist ivuxolimab. The sequence derives from an adult with an advanced solid tumor such as melanoma, head and neck, liver or kidney cancer.

CDR3 protein: CASSQGGQGIYEQYF. In DNA form, the CDR3 reads TGTGCCAGCAGTCAGGGGGGACAGGGGATCTACGAGCAGTACTTC. The V call is TRBV6-1, the J call TRBJ2-7; 10 nucleotides agree with TRBD1. V was pared by 5 bases and J by 3 bases, with 7 bases of the junction left unmatched. There are 15 residues in the CDR3. Per germline, CDR1 MNHNS and CDR2 SASEGT.